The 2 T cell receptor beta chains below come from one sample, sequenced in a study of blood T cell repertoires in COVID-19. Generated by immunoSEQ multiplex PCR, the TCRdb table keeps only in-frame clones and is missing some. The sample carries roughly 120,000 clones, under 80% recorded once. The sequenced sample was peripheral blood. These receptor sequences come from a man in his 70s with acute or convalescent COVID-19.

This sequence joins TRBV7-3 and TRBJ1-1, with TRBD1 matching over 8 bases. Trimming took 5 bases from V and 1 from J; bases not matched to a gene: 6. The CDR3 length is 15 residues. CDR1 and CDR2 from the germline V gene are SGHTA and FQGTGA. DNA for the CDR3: TGTGCCAGCAGCAAGACAGGGGCGGGGAACACTGAAGCTTTCTTT. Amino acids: CASSKTGAGNTEAFF.

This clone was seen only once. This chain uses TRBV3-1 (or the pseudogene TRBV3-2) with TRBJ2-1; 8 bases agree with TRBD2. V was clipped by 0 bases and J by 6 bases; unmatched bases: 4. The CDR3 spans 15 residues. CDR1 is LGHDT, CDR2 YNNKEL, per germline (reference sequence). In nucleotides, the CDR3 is TGTGCCAGCAGCCAAGAAAGTAGCGGGACCAATGAGCAGTTCTTC. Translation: CASSQESSGTNEQFF.